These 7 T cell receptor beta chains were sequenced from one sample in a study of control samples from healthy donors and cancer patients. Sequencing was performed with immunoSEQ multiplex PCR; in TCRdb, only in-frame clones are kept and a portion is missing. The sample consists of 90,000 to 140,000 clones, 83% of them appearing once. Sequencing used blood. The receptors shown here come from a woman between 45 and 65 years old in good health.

CDR3 nucleotide sequence: TGTGCCAGCAGCCAGTCGGGGCTGGCGAACACTGAAGCTTTCTTT. It translates to CASSQSGLANTEAFF. This sequence joins TRBV4-2 and TRBJ1-1; a possible D gene is TRBD1 (5 bases). This CDR3 is built from 15 residues. V was clipped by 3 bases and J by 1 base, with 12 bases between them. In germline, CDR1 is LGHNA, CDR2 YNFKEQ.

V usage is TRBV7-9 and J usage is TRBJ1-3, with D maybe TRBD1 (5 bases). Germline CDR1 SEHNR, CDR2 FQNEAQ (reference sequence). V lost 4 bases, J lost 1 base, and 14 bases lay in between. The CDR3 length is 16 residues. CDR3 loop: CASSSQQVLSGNTIYF. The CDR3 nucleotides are TGTGCCAGCAGCTCCCAACAGGTCTTGTCTGGAAACACCATATATTTT.

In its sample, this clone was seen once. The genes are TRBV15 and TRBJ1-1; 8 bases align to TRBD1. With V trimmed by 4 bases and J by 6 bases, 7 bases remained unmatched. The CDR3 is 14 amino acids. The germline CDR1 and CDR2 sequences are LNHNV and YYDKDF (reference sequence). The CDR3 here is CATSNGQGVAEAFF. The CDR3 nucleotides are TGTGCCACCAGCAACGGACAGGGAGTGGCTGAAGCTTTCTTT.

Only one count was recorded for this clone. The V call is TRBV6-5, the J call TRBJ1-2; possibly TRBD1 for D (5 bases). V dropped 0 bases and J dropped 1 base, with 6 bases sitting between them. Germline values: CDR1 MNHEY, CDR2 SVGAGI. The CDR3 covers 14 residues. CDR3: CASSYSDINYGYTF. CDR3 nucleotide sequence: TGTGCCAGCAGTTACTCGGACATTAACTATGGCTACACCTTC.

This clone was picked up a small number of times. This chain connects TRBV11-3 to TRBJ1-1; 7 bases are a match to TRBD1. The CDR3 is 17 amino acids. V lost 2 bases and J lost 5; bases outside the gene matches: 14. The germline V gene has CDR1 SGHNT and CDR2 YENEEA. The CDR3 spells CASSLNRGGSKTTEAFF. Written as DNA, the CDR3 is TGTGCCAGCAGCTTAAACAGGGGAGGGTCAAAGACTACTGAAGCTTTCTTT.

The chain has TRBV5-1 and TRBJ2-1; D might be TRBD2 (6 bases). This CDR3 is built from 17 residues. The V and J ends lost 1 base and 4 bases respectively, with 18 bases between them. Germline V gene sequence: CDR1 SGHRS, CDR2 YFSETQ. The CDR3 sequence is CASSLTGGERDYNEQFF. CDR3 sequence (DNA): TGCGCCAGCAGCTTGACAGGAGGGGAAAGGGATTACAATGAGCAGTTCTTC.

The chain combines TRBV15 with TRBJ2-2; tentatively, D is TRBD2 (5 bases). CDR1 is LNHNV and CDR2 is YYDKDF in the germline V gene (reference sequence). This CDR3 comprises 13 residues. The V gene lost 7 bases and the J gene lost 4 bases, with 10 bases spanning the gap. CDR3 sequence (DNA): TGTGCCACCAAAAAGGCGGGCACCGGGGAGCTGTTTTTT. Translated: CATKKAGTGELFF.